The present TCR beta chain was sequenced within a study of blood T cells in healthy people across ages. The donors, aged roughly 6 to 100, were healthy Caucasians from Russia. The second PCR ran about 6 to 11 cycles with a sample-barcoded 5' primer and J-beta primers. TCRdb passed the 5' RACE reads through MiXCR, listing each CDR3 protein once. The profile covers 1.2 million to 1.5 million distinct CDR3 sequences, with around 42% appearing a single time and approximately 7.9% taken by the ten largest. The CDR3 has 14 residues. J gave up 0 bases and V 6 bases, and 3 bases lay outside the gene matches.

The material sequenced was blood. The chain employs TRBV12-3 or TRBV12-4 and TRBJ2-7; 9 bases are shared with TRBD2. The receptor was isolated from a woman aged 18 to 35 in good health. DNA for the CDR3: TGTGCCAGCAGGCTTAGCGGGAGCTCCTACGAGCAGTACTTC. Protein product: CASRLSGSSYEQYF.